This passage covers 19 T cell receptor beta chains from one sample sequenced in a study of graft-versus-host responses after intestinal transplantation. Their cognate antigens are unknown. The method was immunoSEQ multiplex PCR; TCRdb's version includes in-frame clones alone and lacks a portion of them. The sample has approximately 25,000 clones, roughly four fifths seen once. Specimen: unstimulated CD8+ T cells sorted from spleen or lymph node cells, collected before transplant. The receptors stem from a human donor who was the organ donor for an intestinal transplant.

The CDR3 loop is CASSLSPSGGADEQYF. The CDR3 DNA is TGCGCCAGCAGCCTTTCTCCTAGCGGGGGGGCCGACGAGCAGTACTTC. This chain links TRBV4-1 with TRBJ2-7; 12 positions match TRBD2. Germline V lookup: CDR1 MGHRA, CDR2 YSYEKL. The CDR3 has 16 amino acids. With V trimmed by 4 bases and J by 5 bases, 9 bases remained unmatched.

The chain carries TRBV4-3 and TRBJ2-3; 10 positions agree with TRBD2. Trimming removed 1 base from V and 2 bases from J; junction bases left unmatched: 6. The CDR3 has 17 amino acids. Looked up from germline, CDR1 is LGHNA and CDR2 is YSLEER. Here the CDR3 DNA reads TGCGCCAGCAGCCAAGCCGGGACTAGCGAATTCACAGATACGCAGTATTTT. This encodes CASSQAGTSEFTDTQYF.

In this sample, this clone turned up once. The rearrangement joins TRBV29-1 to TRBJ2-6; no clear D. The ends were cut back, 5 bases at V and 5 bases at J, with 16 bases in the middle. This CDR3 comprises 15 residues. Germline lookup yields CDR1 SQVTM and CDR2 ANQGSEA. CDR3 coding DNA: TGCAGCGTTTTTAGCATACAAAGTCGGGCCAACGTCCTGACTTTC. Translation: CSVFSIQSRANVLTF.

The chain recombines TRBV13 with TRBJ1-1; TRBD1 is a possible D gene (6 bases). CDR1 and CDR2 from the germline V gene are PRHDT and FYEKMQ (reference sequence). Deletions cut 5 bases from V and 0 bases from J, with 10 bases between. The CDR3 runs to 14 residues. The CDR3 DNA reads as TGTGCCAGCAGCCGAACAGGGTTGAACACTGAAGCTTTCTTT. It codes for CASSRTGLNTEAFF.

This clone was detected once. This chain links TRBV7-2 with TRBJ2-7; maybe TRBD2 (5 bases). Germline lookup yields CDR1 SGHTA and CDR2 FQGNSA. The V gene lost 3 bases and the J gene lost 6 bases, with 15 bases spanning the gap. The length of the CDR3 is 14 residues. The CDR3 nucleotides read TGTGCCAGCAGCTTCTGGACTCATTACTCCGAGCAGTACTTC. It specifies CASSFWTHYSEQYF.

The chain recombines TRBV9 with TRBJ1-3; a weak D match, TRBD1 (5 bases). Between the trimmed V and J ends, which lost 4 bases and 1 base, there was a span of 15 bases. Germline assignment: CDR1 SGDLS and CDR2 YYNGEE. The CDR3 runs to 16 residues. In DNA form, the CDR3 reads TGTGCCAGCAGCCCGGACACCTCCCCTTCTGGAAACACCATATATTTT. It codes for CASSPDTSPSGNTIYF.

The rearrangement uses TRBV9 and TRBJ1-1; no clear D gene. The V gene lost 3 bases and the J gene lost 2 bases, with 2 bases spanning the gap. The CDR3 consists of 11 residues. Germline CDR1 is SGDLS and CDR2 is YYNGEE. CDR3 loop: CASSDNTEAFF. In nucleotides, the CDR3 is TGTGCCAGCAGCGACAACACTGAAGCTTTCTTT. Filled out from reference TRBV9 and TRBJ1-1, the complete variable domain reads DSGVTQTPKHLITATGQRVTLRCSPRSGDLSVYWYQQSLDQGLQFLIQYYNGEERAKGNILERFSAQQFPDLHSELNLSSLELGDSALYFCASSDNTEAFFGQGTRLTVV.

The genes are TRBV19 and TRBJ1-5; D not certain. V lost 4 bases, J lost 5 bases, and 9 bases lay in between. CDR1 LNHDA and CDR2 SQIVND come from the germline V gene (reference sequence). The CDR3 is made up of 13 amino acids. The DNA of the CDR3 is TGTGCCAGTAGTAAAGCAGGTCATCAGCCCCAGCATTTT. As protein: CASSKAGHQPQHF.

The chain recombines TRBV6-9 with TRBJ1-2; 9 nucleotides line up with TRBD1. CDR1 and CDR2 (germline): MNHGY, SVAAGI. This CDR3 comprises 13 residues. J lost 8 bases, V lost 6 bases, and 7 bases had no gene match. CDR3 amino acids: CASRQQGAVGYTF. In DNA, the CDR3 is TGTGCCAGCAGGCAACAGGGGGCCGTAGGCTACACCTTC.

The chain employs TRBV2 and TRBJ2-2; D uncertain. Trimming shortened V by 0 bases and J by 0 bases, and 20 bases separated the two germline ends. In germline, CDR1 is SNHLY, CDR2 FYNNEI. CDR3 length equals 20 residues. Written as DNA, the CDR3 is TGTGCCAGCAGTGAAGCGCTTCTGGGGATCCCCCGCCCGAACACCGGGGAGCTGTTTTTT. Translation: CASSEALLGIPRPNTGELFF.

This chain's CDR3 is CASSTGTRLQETQYF. The CDR3 DNA sequence: TGTGCCAGCAGCACAGGGACTCGCCTCCAAGAGACCCAGTACTTC. The V call is TRBV13, the J call TRBJ2-5; D possibly matches TRBD1 or TRBD2 (6 bases each). The CDR3 totals 15 residues. Germline V CDR1 and CDR2: PRHDT, FYEKMQ (reference sequence). Trimming took off 5 bases at V and 1 base at J, with 14 bases between the two ends.

This chain uses TRBV29-1 with TRBJ2-5; 11 bases agree with TRBD2. This CDR3 is built from 14 residues. J gave up 4 bases and V 7 bases, and 8 bases lay outside the gene matches. Germline values: CDR1 SQVTM, CDR2 ANQGSEA. CDR3 sequence reads: CSATIAGGGETQYF. The CDR3 bases are TGCAGCGCTACTATAGCGGGAGGGGGAGAGACCCAGTACTTC.

The V gene is TRBV27, the J gene TRBJ2-1; D is possibly TRBD2 (7 bases). This CDR3 contains 14 residues. The V end was cut by 8 bases, the J end by 4 bases, with 15 bases between. Germline CDR1 reads MNHEY; CDR2 reads SMNVEV (reference sequence). As DNA, the CDR3 is TGTGCCAGCGGACTAGGGGGGGGATACAATGAGCAGTTCTTC. Translation: CASGLGGGYNEQFF.

This clone was seen just once. The chain carries TRBV11-2 and TRBJ2-1; D is perhaps TRBD1 or TRBD2 (5 bases each). Germline loops: CDR1 SGHAT, CDR2 FQNNGV. V shed 5 bases and J shed 8 bases, with 16 bases lying between them. There are 14 residues in the CDR3. The CDR3 here is CASSPTGTRDEQFF. CDR3 DNA sequence: TGTGCCAGCAGCCCTACCGGGACGAGGGATGAGCAGTTCTTC. Supplemented by reference TRBV11-2 and TRBJ2-1, the full variable domain reads EAGVAQSPRYKIIEKRQSVAFWCNPISGHATLYWYQQILGQGPKLLIQFQNNGVVDDSQLPKDRFSAERLKGVDSTLKIQPAKLEDSAVYLCASSPTGTRDEQFFGPGTRLTVL.

The chain is built from TRBV30 and TRBJ2-7; D is unclear. The CDR3 runs to 12 residues. Trimming pared 4 bases from V and 0 bases from J, leaving 7 bases between. From germline, CDR1 is GTSNPN and CDR2 SVGIG (reference sequence). CDR3 sequence: CAWISSSYEQYF. CDR3 DNA sequence: TGTGCCTGGATAAGTAGCTCCTACGAGCAGTACTTC.

The chain recombines TRBV27 with TRBJ2-3, with 12 bases fitting TRBD2. CDR3 length: 16 amino acids. V was clipped by 7 bases and J by 2 bases; unmatched bases: 7. The germline V gene encodes CDR1 MNHEY and CDR2 SMNVEV (reference sequence). The CDR3 sequence is CASTTGTSGSTDTQYF. DNA of the CDR3: TGTGCCAGCACCACTGGGACTAGCGGGTCCACAGATACGCAGTATTTT.

The chain couples TRBV30 to TRBJ2-3; 9 positions agree with TRBD1. CDR3 length: 17 residues. Germline CDR1 and CDR2: GTSNPN and SVGIG (reference sequence). V was pared by 2 bases and J by 8 bases, with 17 bases of the junction left unmatched. The CDR3 DNA is TGTGCCTGGAGTACAGACTTCACAGGGGGCGAATTAGGTACGCAGTATTTT. This codes for CAWSTDFTGGELGTQYF. The entire variable domain, with the rest obtained from reference TRBV30 and TRBJ2-3, is as follows: SQTIHQWPATLVQPVGSPLSLECTVEGTSNPNLYWYRQAAGRGLQLLFYSVGIGQISSEVPQNLSASRPQDRQFILSSKKLLLSDSGFYLCAWSTDFTGGELGTQYFGPGTRLTVL.

The chain has TRBV7-2 and TRBJ1-5; D call uncertain. With 1 base removed from V and 6 bases from J, the gap between germline ends came to 4 bases. The CDR3 totals 12 residues. Per germline, CDR1 SGHTA and CDR2 FQGNSA. As DNA, the CDR3 is TGTGCCAGCAGCTTAGGGGCTCAGCCCCAGCATTTT. Amino acids: CASSLGAQPQHF.

The chain has TRBV4-1 and TRBJ2-3; D is unresolved. Germline V lookup: CDR1 MGHRA, CDR2 YSYEKL. Trimming shortened V by 0 bases and J by 6 bases, and 10 bases separated the two germline ends. The CDR3 has 14 amino acids. The CDR3 nucleotides read TGCGCCAGCAGCCAAGATCCGCAAGCGGATACGCAGTATTTT. This codes for CASSQDPQADTQYF.